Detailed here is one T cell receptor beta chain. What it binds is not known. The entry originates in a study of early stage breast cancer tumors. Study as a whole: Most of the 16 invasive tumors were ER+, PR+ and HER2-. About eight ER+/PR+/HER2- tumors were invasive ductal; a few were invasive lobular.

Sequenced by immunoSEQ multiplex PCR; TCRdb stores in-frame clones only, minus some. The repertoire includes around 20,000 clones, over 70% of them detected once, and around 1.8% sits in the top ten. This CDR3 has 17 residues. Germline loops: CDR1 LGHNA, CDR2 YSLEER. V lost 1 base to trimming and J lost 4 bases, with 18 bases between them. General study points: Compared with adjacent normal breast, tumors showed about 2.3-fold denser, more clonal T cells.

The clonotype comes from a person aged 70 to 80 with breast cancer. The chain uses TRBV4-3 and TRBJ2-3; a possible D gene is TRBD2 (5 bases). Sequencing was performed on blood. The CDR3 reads CASSQGLTGKRADTQYF. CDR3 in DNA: TGCGCCAGCAGCCAAGGGTTGACTGGGAAGAGGGCAGATACGCAGTATTTT.